This T cell receptor (beta chain) was obtained from a study of identical twins. Study-level findings and limits: Not following the same donors, the study drew its conclusions from cross-sectional statistical analysis. A lower insertion count was a feature of abundant cord blood beta clonotypes, with no such feature in memory repertoires.

Template switching added a universal primer site, and cDNA bore unique molecular identifiers. One entry per CDR3 protein results from TCRdb running MiXCR on the 5' RACE reads. The sample lists around 680,000 distinct CDR3 sequences, around 8.6% occurring once. Everyone who donated was a healthy Caucasian. In this sample, this clonotype turned up a few times. Its antigen is as yet unknown. At one end the junction does not follow the germline gene, possibly because of a read error. The CDR3 contains 18 residues. The same specimen was also included in a second study, on yellow fever vaccine responses in identical twins.

The source of this sequence is a woman aged 18-30 years in good health. Input material: PBMCs. The V and J genes are TRBV12-3 or TRBV12-4 and TRBJ2-3; the match to TRBD1 covers 9 bases. CDR3 nucleotide sequence: TGTACCAGCAGTTTGATCCACCTACAGGGGGCAGATGCAGATACGCAGTATTTT. Translated: CTSSLIHLQGADADTQYF.